This paragraph covers one T cell receptor (beta chain) sequence. Its antigen is undetermined. The CDR3 covers 15 residues. Trimming cost V 6 bases and J 7 bases, with 21 bases left between them. Germline values: CDR1 MGHDK, CDR2 SYGVNS. The TCRbeta library was prepared with unique molecular identifiers. TCRdb re-called the PCR reads with MiXCR, one entry per CDR3 protein. The table lists 200,000 to 250,000 distinct CDR3 sequences, around 7.7% of them singletons. This sample stems from a study of T-cell reconstitution after alpha-beta-depleted transplantation in children. Study-level findings and limits: The origin of high day-60 TCRbeta diversity in some patients lay in surviving recipient T cells and thymic progenitors. Two months or so post-transplant, alpha-beta T cells reportedly derived from several hundred expanded graft clones. Newly made T cells mostly supplied T-cell counts and diversity one year after transplant.

This material consisted of PBMCs, mostly from graft donor cells, taken 360 days after TCRalphabeta/CD19-depleted stem cell transplant. V and J are TRBV25-1 and TRBJ2-5; D may be TRBD1 or TRBD2 (5 bases each). The TCR sequence derives from a male patient aged 2-9 years who had a stem cell transplant for acute myeloid leukemia, so the T cells may come from the graft donor. CDR3 in DNA: TGTGCCAGCAGGACCACCGGGACCTCCCGAAGGACCCAGTACTTC. Its protein product is CASRTTGTSRRTQYF. Full variable domain (rest looked up from reference TRBV25-1 and TRBJ2-5): EADIYQTPRYLVIGTGKKITLECSQTMGHDKMYWYQQDPGMELHLIHYSYGVNSTEKGDLSSESTVSRIRTEHFPLTLESARPSHTSQYLCASRTTGTSRRTQYFGPGTRLLVL.